The T cell receptor beta chain under discussion was sequenced for a study of CD8 T cells in Susac syndrome. The CDR3 is 14 amino acids. V lost 9 bases, J lost 3 bases, and 6 bases stayed unmatched. Germline CDR1 and CDR2: KGHDR and SFDVKD. The TEMRA cells underwent FACS enrichment, while the CD8+ and CD4+ T cells underwent negative isolation. Random hexamers primed reverse transcription of about 0.45 to 1 ug RNA. One entry per CDR3 protein results from TCRdb running MiXCR on the immunoSEQ multiplex PCR reads. The sample includes about 130,000 distinct CDR3 sequences, 95% of them seen just once. The chain carries TRBV24-1 and TRBJ2-5, with 10 bases matching TRBD1. Sequencing was carried out using CD8+ T cells from PBMCs. The receptor was isolated from a human donor with Susac syndrome. This chain's CDR3 is CATGGTGAEETQYF. CDR3 nucleotides: TGTGCCACCGGGGGGACAGGGGCCGAAGAGACCCAGTACTTC.